The clone carrying this T cell receptor (beta chain) was observed at least ten times. The data originate from a study of Graves' ophthalmopathy and Graves' hyperthyroidism. Investigators amplified TCR beta CDR3 regions from RNA transcripts. HTBI-primed RT-PCR formed the first round, and a multiplex PCR formed the second. A single record per CDR3 protein comes from TCRdb applying MiXCR to the multiplex PCR reads. The sample shows 600,000 to 700,000 distinct CDR3 sequences, roughly 39% of them seen only once. Trimming left V 6 bases short and J 9 bases short, with 18 bases between. This CDR3 has 13 amino acids.

The specimen sequenced was peripheral blood. This chain joins TRBV12-3 or TRBV12-4 and TRBJ2-7; D not resolved. This clonotype was sampled from an adult man with Graves' ophthalmopathy. The CDR3 nucleotides are TGTGCCAGCAGAACCGGTGAGAGATCAAGGCAGTACTTC. Translated: CASRTGERSRQYF.